The 31 T cell receptor beta chains listed next were all sequenced from one sample in a study of shared clonotypes between healthy human individuals. The assay was immunoSEQ multiplex PCR, and TCRdb's table has in-frame clones only and misses some. The sample lists 2 million to 2.5 million clones; 90% to 96% were seen once. The sequenced material came from naive CD4+ T cells sorted from blood. Subset described: CD45RA+ positively selected. The receptors come from a young man in good health.

The J gene is TRBJ2-5, the V gene TRBV18; 10 bases map to TRBD1. V trimming: 2 bases; J trimming: 4 bases; junction bases outside the gene matches: 4. Per the germline V gene, CDR1 is KGHSH and CDR2 is LQKENI. This CDR3 comprises 15 residues. The CDR3 here is CASSPGRTGGETQYF. CDR3 coding DNA: TGTGCCAGCTCACCAGGGAGGACAGGGGGAGAGACCCAGTACTTC.

The chain couples TRBV6-6 to TRBJ2-7; 10 bases are a match to TRBD1. The V and J ends lost 1 base and 2 bases, in that order; junction bases with no gene match: 2. CDR1 and CDR2 (germline): MNHNY, SVGAGI (reference sequence). The CDR3 loop spans 15 amino acids. The CDR3 sequence: CASSYWTGGAYEQYF. CDR3 coding DNA: TGTGCCAGCAGTTACTGGACAGGGGGGGCCTACGAGCAGTACTTC.

This clone has only one observation. This chain joins TRBV2 and TRBJ2-7; D is possibly TRBD1 or TRBD2 (5 bases each). Germline V gives CDR1 SNHLY, CDR2 FYNNEI. CDR3 length: 14 residues. Trimming stripped 6 bases from V and 0 bases from J, with 12 bases between. This CDR3 is CASREQGPSYEQYF. As DNA, the CDR3 is TGTGCCAGCAGAGAGCAGGGACCCTCCTACGAGCAGTACTTC.

This clone was seen just once. The chain combines TRBV7-2 with TRBJ1-1; tentative D call: TRBD1 (5 bases). The germline CDR1 and CDR2 sequences are SGHTA and FQGNSA. The CDR3 sequence is 16 residues long. The V and J ends lost 1 base and 0 bases respectively, with 12 bases between them. For the CDR3, the DNA is TGTGCCAGCAGCTTAGAGGCAGGGCGCATGAACACTGAAGCTTTCTTT. Translated, it gives CASSLEAGRMNTEAFF. Full variable domain (rest looked up from reference TRBV7-2 and TRBJ1-1): GAGVSQSPSNKVTEKGKDVELRCDPISGHTALYWYRQSLGQGLEFLIYFQGNSAPDKSGLPSDRFSAERTGGSVSTLTIQRTQQEDSAVYLCASSLEAGRMNTEAFFGQGTRLTVV.

The chain links TRBV6-1 to TRBJ2-5; D not certain. The V and J ends lost 2 bases and 7 bases respectively, with 14 bases between them. The CDR3 runs 14 residues. Germline-derived CDR1 and CDR2 are MNHNS and SASEGT. CDR3 nucleotides: TGTGCCAGCAGTGAAAACGGGTCACACGGGACCCAGTACTTC. It encodes CASSENGSHGTQYF.

This chain uses TRBV5-4 with TRBJ2-1; no firm D call. CDR3 length: 13 amino acids. In germline, CDR1 is SGHNT, CDR2 YYREEE (reference sequence). The V and J ends lost 10 bases and 0 bases respectively, with 11 bases between them. CDR3 sequence reads: CAGSQSSYNEQFF. The CDR3, as DNA: TGTGCCGGATCACAGAGCTCCTACAATGAGCAGTTCTTC.

The chain carries TRBV28 and TRBJ2-7, with a tentative D call TRBD1 (5 bases). The CDR3 is 15 amino acids. In germline, CDR1 is MDHEN, CDR2 SYDVKM. V lost 6 bases and J lost 4, with 19 bases in between. CDR3 loop: CASSLQGNVVYEQYF. Written as DNA, the CDR3 is TGTGCCAGCAGCCTCCAGGGAAACGTAGTTTACGAGCAGTACTTC.

This clone was recorded a few times. The chain carries TRBV10-3 and TRBJ2-2; 10 bases map to TRBD2. V lost 10 bases to trimming and J lost 3 bases; unmatched junction nucleotides: 2. In germline, CDR1 is ENHRY, CDR2 SYGVKD. CDR3 length equals 13 residues. The CDR3 DNA sequence: TGTGCCACCGGACTAGCGGACACCGGGGAGCTGTTTTTT. Its translation: CATGLADTGELFF.

The chain joins TRBV7-8 to TRBJ1-3, with 9 bases aligning to TRBD1. Germline V gene lookup returns CDR1 SGHVS and CDR2 FQNEAQ. V shed 0 bases, J shed 3 bases, and the junction held 3 bases outside the gene matches. This CDR3 is 16 amino acids long. The CDR3 DNA is TGTGCCAGCAGCTTAGCGTGGGACAGGGATGGAAACACCATATATTTT. It codes for CASSLAWDRDGNTIYF. Combining the CDR3 with reference TRBV7-8 and TRBJ1-3 gives the whole variable domain GAGVSQSPRYKVAKRGQDVALRCDPISGHVSLFWYQQALGQGPEFLTYFQNEAQLDKSGLPSDRFFAERPEGSVSTLKIQRTQQEDSAVYLCASSLAWDRDGNTIYFGEGSWLTVV.

A single count supports this clone. The genes are TRBV6-5 and TRBJ2-5, with D uncertain. The germline V gene has CDR1 MNHEY and CDR2 SVGAGI. V was clipped by 2 bases and J by 7 bases, with 5 bases between them. This CDR3 comprises 11 residues. The CDR3 DNA reads TGTGCCAGCAGTTACAAGGGGACCCAGTACTTC. Its translation is CASSYKGTQYF.

The count of this clone is one. The chain recombines TRBV27 with TRBJ2-1, with D possibly being TRBD2 (6 bases). From germline, CDR1 is MNHEY and CDR2 SMNVEV (reference sequence). The CDR3 runs 13 residues. Trimming took 0 bases from V and 8 from J, leaving 8 bases between them. CDR3 nucleotides: TGTGCCAGCAGTTTATCGTCGGGAGATGAGCAGTTCTTC. As protein: CASSLSSGDEQFF.

This rearrangement joins TRBV4-1 to TRBJ2-1, with 10 bases matching TRBD1. The CDR3 has 17 residues. The V and J ends lost 0 bases and 8 bases, in that order; junction bases with no gene match: 10. From germline, CDR1 is MGHRA and CDR2 YSYEKL. The CDR3 reads CASSQEPGTGVGDEQFF. Written as DNA, the CDR3 is TGCGCCAGCAGCCAAGAGCCTGGGACAGGGGTAGGGGATGAGCAGTTCTTC.

The chain carries TRBV4-1 and TRBJ2-4; perhaps TRBD1 as D (5 bases). V dropped 2 bases and J dropped 4 bases, with 18 bases sitting between them. CDR3 length: 17 residues. Germline lookup yields CDR1 MGHRA and CDR2 YSYEKL. The CDR3 loop is CASSQSPQSGSKNIQYF. Here the CDR3 DNA reads TGCGCCAGCAGCCAATCCCCCCAGTCAGGGTCAAAAAACATTCAGTACTTC.

The chain has TRBV28 and TRBJ2-1, with D tentatively TRBD1 (6 bases). The CDR3 is 13 residues long. V was cut by 3 bases and J by 6 bases, with 9 bases left in between. The V gene's germline CDR1 is MDHEN and CDR2 SYDVKM. Written as DNA, the CDR3 is TGTGCCAGCAGTTTGCAGGGGATCAATGAGCAGTTCTTC. Protein product: CASSLQGINEQFF.

J is TRBJ1-6 and V is TRBV2; D is unresolved. CDR3 size: 15 residues. The V and J ends lost 2 bases and 4 bases respectively, with 9 bases between them. The V gene's germline CDR1 is SNHLY and CDR2 FYNNEI. CDR3: CASSERSIYNSPLHF. DNA of the CDR3: TGTGCCAGCAGTGAACGCAGTATTTATAATTCACCCCTCCACTTT.

The CDR3: CASSSIRDGRLNYGYTF. In DNA form, the CDR3 reads TGTGCCAGCAGCTCGATTAGGGATGGCCGCCTTAACTATGGCTACACCTTC. The rearrangement links TRBV11-2 to TRBJ1-2, with no clear D. Per the germline V gene, CDR1 is SGHAT and CDR2 is FQNNGV. Trimming removed 4 bases from V and 1 base from J, with 19 bases in between. The CDR3 is 17 residues long.

The J gene is TRBJ2-3, the V gene TRBV10-2; tentatively, D is TRBD2 (6 bases). The germline gives CDR1 WSHSY, CDR2 SAAADI. This CDR3 has 11 amino acids. Trimming took 8 bases from V and 4 from J, leaving 7 bases between them. The CDR3 loop reads CASGRSDTQYF. CDR3 nucleotide sequence: TGCGCCAGCGGGAGGTCAGATACGCAGTATTTT.

The chain combines TRBV6-1 with TRBJ1-6; D ambiguous. Germline V gene lookup returns CDR1 MNHNS and CDR2 SASEGT. The V end was cut by 5 bases, the J end by 2 bases, with 10 bases between. The CDR3 length is 15 residues. The CDR3 protein is CASSPDRTYNSPLHF. As DNA, the CDR3 is TGTGCCAGCAGTCCTGACCGAACCTATAATTCACCCCTCCACTTT.

The gene calls are TRBV29-1 and TRBJ2-7, with D perhaps assigned TRBD1 or TRBD2 (5 bases each). The CDR3 sequence is 14 residues long. Trimming left V 2 bases short and J 0 bases short, with 11 bases between. CDR1 and CDR2 from the germline V gene are SQVTM and ANQGSEA. The CDR3 sequence: CSVERWGSSYEQYF. As DNA, the CDR3 is TGCAGCGTTGAACGGTGGGGGAGCTCCTACGAGCAGTACTTC.

This chain links TRBV18 with TRBJ1-2; TRBD1 matches at 7 bases. This CDR3 spans 19 amino acids. With V trimmed by 2 bases and J by 2 bases, 17 bases remained unmatched. In germline, CDR1 is KGHSH, CDR2 LQKENI. CDR3 sequence: CASSPTALGLQGPNYGYTF. CDR3 DNA: TGTGCCAGCTCACCAACGGCTTTGGGCCTACAGGGGCCCAACTATGGCTACACCTTC. The whole variable domain, filled in from reference TRBV18 and TRBJ1-2, reads NAGVMQNPRHLVRRRGQEARLRCSPMKGHSHVYWYRQLPEEGLKFMVYLQKENIIDESGMPKERFSAEFPKEGPSILRIQQVVRGDSAAYFCASSPTALGLQGPNYGYTFGSGTRLTVV.

This clone occurred a few times. The V gene is TRBV2, the J gene TRBJ2-7; 8 bases line up with TRBD1. This CDR3 has 14 residues. Germline assignment: CDR1 SNHLY and CDR2 FYNNEI. Trimming cost V 5 bases and J 3 bases; bases outside gene matches: 6. The CDR3 sequence: CASSLQGDLYEQYF. Here the CDR3 DNA reads TGTGCCAGCAGTCTACAGGGGGACCTCTACGAGCAGTACTTC.

The chain joins TRBV4-1 to TRBJ2-6; no firm D call. There are 17 residues in the CDR3. CDR1 and CDR2 (germline): MGHRA, YSYEKL. V lost 1 base and J lost 0, with 10 bases in between. The CDR3 loop reads CASSQVIGNSGANVLTF. In DNA form, the CDR3 reads TGCGCCAGCAGCCAAGTCATTGGTAACTCTGGGGCCAACGTCCTGACTTTC.

The chain recombines TRBV5-1 with TRBJ1-2; 7 nucleotides match TRBD1. V lost 4 bases, J lost 7 bases, and 7 bases stayed unmatched. CDR3 length equals 13 residues. Germline values: CDR1 SGHRS, CDR2 YFSETQ. CDR3 sequence: CASSDLQGTGYTF. Here the CDR3 DNA reads TGCGCCAGCAGCGATCTACAGGGGACTGGCTACACCTTC.

The V gene is TRBV10-3, the J gene TRBJ2-7, with 11 bases identical to TRBD2. J was trimmed by 4 bases and V by 2 bases; bases with no gene match: 4. The CDR3 consists of 15 residues. Germline V CDR1 and CDR2: ENHRY, SYGVKD. The CDR3 protein is CAISEGTSGMYEQYF. CDR3 nucleotides: TGTGCCATCAGTGAGGGGACTAGCGGAATGTACGAGCAGTACTTC.

This rearrangement joins TRBV9 to TRBJ2-5; D is perhaps TRBD1 (5 bases). This CDR3 comprises 15 residues. The germline V and J ends were trimmed by 2 bases and 1 base, with 12 bases remaining between them. The V gene's germline CDR1 is SGDLS and CDR2 YYNGEE. The CDR3 bases are TGTGCCAGCAGCGTTGGACGACAGTTCCAAGAGACCCAGTACTTC. Encoded protein: CASSVGRQFQETQYF.

The J gene is TRBJ1-1, the V gene TRBV6-1, with D perhaps TRBD1 (5 bases). There are 16 residues in the CDR3. Germline CDR1 reads MNHNS; CDR2 reads SASEGT. With 1 base removed from V and 1 base from J, the gap between germline ends came to 13 bases. The CDR3 loop reads CASSEVVGAGNTEAFF. CDR3 nucleotides: TGTGCCAGCAGTGAAGTCGTAGGGGCGGGGAACACTGAAGCTTTCTTT.

The chain recombines TRBV5-1 with TRBJ2-5, with D perhaps matching TRBD2 (5 bases). The CDR3 extends over 15 amino acids. V was trimmed by 0 bases and J by 3 bases, leaving 12 bases between them. The germline V gene encodes CDR1 SGHRS and CDR2 YFSETQ. CDR3 protein: CASSLGGREKETQYF. The CDR3 nucleotides read TGCGCCAGCAGCTTGGGCGGACGGGAAAAAGAGACCCAGTACTTC.

As DNA, the CDR3 is TGTGCCAGCTCACCAGGCGGGATGGTAAACTACGAGCAGTACTTC. It translates to CASSPGGMVNYEQYF. This chain joins TRBV18 and TRBJ2-7, with D perhaps matching TRBD2 (6 bases). The CDR3 loop spans 15 amino acids. Between the trimmed V and J ends, which lost 2 bases and 3 bases, there was a span of 14 bases. The germline gives CDR1 KGHSH, CDR2 LQKENI. Variable domain in full (rest from reference TRBV18 and TRBJ2-7): NAGVMQNPRHLVRRRGQEARLRCSPMKGHSHVYWYRQLPEEGLKFMVYLQKENIIDESGMPKERFSAEFPKEGPSILRIQQVVRGDSAAYFCASSPGGMVNYEQYFGPGTRLTVT.

CDR3 DNA: TGCGCCAGCAGCCCCAGGACAGGGACAGGAACCTATAATTCACCCCTCCACTTT. Its translation: CASSPRTGTGTYNSPLHF. The V and J genes are TRBV5-1 and TRBJ1-6, with TRBD1 matching over 8 bases. V dropped 4 bases and J dropped 2; count of bases not matched to a gene: 11. CDR1 is SGHRS, CDR2 YFSETQ, per germline. The CDR3 has 18 amino acids.

The chain has TRBV6-7 and TRBJ1-6; D may be TRBD1 (6 bases). TRBV6-7 is an open reading frame, and its role is uncertain. Trimming removed 8 bases at V and 2 bases at J, with 13 bases between. CDR3 size: 15 residues. The CDR3 loop is CASVGGPTYNSPLHF. In nucleotides, the CDR3 is TGTGCCAGCGTGGGGGGGCCGACCTATAATTCACCCCTCCACTTT.

The chain uses TRBV12-5 and TRBJ1-5; D not resolved. V was clipped by 3 bases and J by 0 bases, with 3 bases between them. Germline values: CDR1 LGHNT, CDR2 FRNRAP. This CDR3 spans 13 amino acids. The CDR3 sequence: CASGFNSNQPQHF. CDR3 coding DNA: TGTGCTAGTGGTTTTAATAGCAATCAGCCCCAGCATTTT. Full variable domain (outside the CDR3, taken from reference TRBV12-5 and TRBJ1-5): DARVTQTPRHKVTEMGQEVTMRCQPILGHNTVFWYRQTMMQGLELLAYFRNRAPLDDSGMPKDRFSAEMPDATLATLKIQPSEPRDSAVYFCASGFNSNQPQHFGDGTRLSIL.